The T cell receptor (beta chain) under discussion was sequenced for a study of T cells after yellow fever vaccination. The J segment lost 7 bases and the V segment lost 5 bases, leaving 9 bases of the junction unmatched. From germline, CDR1 is SGHTA and CDR2 FQGNSA. This CDR3 contains 16 residues. Making TCR cDNA involved 5'RACE template switching, which added UMIs and a universal primer site. TCRdb recomputed calls from the 5' RACE reads with MiXCR, one row per CDR3 protein. The top ten hold 15% to 20% of the sample, which has some 240,000 distinct CDR3 sequences, around 3.5% seen once. J is TRBJ2-7 and V is TRBV7-2; 15 bases are shared with TRBD2. Sequenced material: PBMCs, taken 15 days after the yellow fever booster vaccination. The origin of this receptor is a man between 18 and 35 years old who received the YFV17D yellow fever vaccine. CDR3 nucleotides: TGTGCCAGCAGCCCGGGGACTAGCGGGGGGCGAGGGGAGCAGTACTTC. This codes for CASSPGTSGGRGEQYF.